The 30 T cell receptor beta chains below all came from one sample that was sequenced in a study of identifying expanded T cells in peripheral blood. The assay was immunoSEQ multiplex PCR, and TCRdb's table has in-frame clones only and misses some. The table records approximately 130,000 clones, 75% to 90% of them present only once. Sequenced input: blood. Receptors originate from a person aged 18 to 75 in good health.

V gene TRBV10-1 combines with J gene TRBJ1-2; D remains ambiguous. Germline CDR1 reads WNHNN; CDR2 reads SYGVQD (reference sequence). The CDR3 extends over 13 amino acids. With 2 bases removed from V and 3 bases from J, the gap between germline ends came to 7 bases. CDR3 in amino acids: CASSETRDYGYTF. DNA of the CDR3: TGCGCCAGCAGTGAGACCCGGGACTATGGCTACACCTTC.

DNA of the CDR3: TGCAGCGTTGAGTTGGCGCCGGACCCTGTGGGCGGTTCTACTTACGAGCAGTACTTC. Amino acids: CSVELAPDPVGGSTYEQYF. The J gene is TRBJ2-7, the V gene TRBV29-1; unclear D gene. The CDR3 has 19 amino acids. Deletions cut 3 bases from V and 4 bases from J, with 31 bases between. Looked up from germline, CDR1 is SQVTM and CDR2 is ANQGSEA.

This chain links TRBV9 with TRBJ1-1, with TRBD1 as a possible D gene (5 bases). V shed 0 bases and J shed 3 bases, with 9 bases lying between them. This CDR3 comprises 14 residues. Germline V gene sequence: CDR1 SGDLS, CDR2 YYNGEE. Here the CDR3 DNA reads TGTGCCAGCAGCGTAGACCCGGGGCACACTGAAGCTTTCTTT. Its protein product is CASSVDPGHTEAFF.

This clone was observed a single time. This chain connects TRBV11-1 to TRBJ1-2; D ambiguous. V was pared by 2 bases and J by 0 bases, with 4 bases between. Germline values: CDR1 SGHAT, CDR2 FQDESV (reference sequence). The CDR3 runs to 13 residues. CDR3 bases: TGTGCCAGCAGCTTAACAGCTAACTATGGCTACACCTTC. It codes for CASSLTANYGYTF.

The chain couples TRBV12-5 to TRBJ2-3; maybe TRBD1 (6 bases). The V gene's germline CDR1 is LGHNT and CDR2 FRNRAP. V was cut by 5 bases and J by 2 bases, with 11 bases left in between. The CDR3 is 14 amino acids. The CDR3 loop reads CASGLGHDTDTQYF. The DNA of the CDR3 is TGTGCTAGTGGTCTGGGACATGACACAGATACGCAGTATTTT.

The V gene is TRBV11-2, the J gene TRBJ2-2; possible D gene TRBD1, 6 bases. The CDR3 covers 13 residues. V lost 6 bases and J 6 bases, leaving 11 bases between the germline ends. The germline gives CDR1 SGHAT, CDR2 FQNNGV. The chain's CDR3 is CASSLTGSGELFF. CDR3 coding DNA: TGTGCCAGCAGTCTCACAGGGTCCGGGGAGCTGTTTTTT.

The rearrangement links TRBV28 to TRBJ1-5, with 7 bases matching TRBD1. The CDR3 runs 16 residues. V trimming: 3 bases; J trimming: 7 bases; junction bases outside the gene matches: 12. CDR1 and CDR2 from the germline V gene are MDHEN and SYDVKM. CDR3 nucleotide sequence: TGTGCCAGCAGTTTTCTTGGACAGGATTTACACCAGCCCCAGCATTTT. Its protein product is CASSFLGQDLHQPQHF.

CDR3: CASSPRAPGDEQYF. The CDR3 DNA reads TGTGCCAGCAGCCCCCGGGCCCCGGGCGACGAGCAGTACTTC. The chain links TRBV7-9 to TRBJ2-7; D is unresolved. Trimming removed 5 bases from V and 5 bases from J, with 16 bases in between. The germline V gene has CDR1 SEHNR and CDR2 FQNEAQ (reference sequence). The length of the CDR3 is 14 residues.

The chain joins TRBV9 to TRBJ1-3; D unresolved. The CDR3 is made up of 15 amino acids. The germline gives CDR1 SGDLS, CDR2 YYNGEE. Trimming took off 0 bases at V and 4 bases at J, with 11 bases between the two ends. The CDR3 DNA follows: TGTGCCAGCAGCGTAGAAACAGCTCGGGGAAACACCATATATTTT. Translated, it gives CASSVETARGNTIYF.

This clone was seen once. This chain connects TRBV29-1 to TRBJ2-7; D is unclear. The V and J ends lost 2 bases and 0 bases respectively, with 2 bases between them. The CDR3 is 11 amino acids. Germline V gene data show CDR1 as SQVTM and CDR2 as ANQGSEA. CDR3 DNA sequence: TGCAGCGTTGAAACCTCCTACGAGCAGTACTTC. This translates into CSVETSYEQYF.

The V call is TRBV6-5, the J call TRBJ2-2, with 11 bases that match TRBD2. Germline CDR1 reads MNHEY; CDR2 reads SVGAGI. The CDR3 is made up of 16 amino acids. Germline trimming cut 2 bases from V and 7 bases from J; bases unmatched to any gene: 6. The CDR3 sequence is CASSYTTSGADGELFF. For the CDR3, the DNA is TGTGCCAGCAGTTACACGACTAGCGGGGCTGACGGGGAGCTGTTTTTT.

J is TRBJ2-7 and V is TRBV4-1; D may be TRBD1 or TRBD2 (5 bases each). V lost 1 base, J lost 2 bases, and 12 bases lay in between. The CDR3 has 15 residues. Per germline, CDR1 MGHRA and CDR2 YSYEKL. CDR3 in amino acids: CASSQGGYSTYEQYF. The DNA for the CDR3 is TGCGCCAGCAGCCAAGGGGGGTATTCTACCTACGAGCAGTACTTC.

This chain joins TRBV11-2 and TRBJ2-5; TRBD2 matches at 10 bases. The CDR3 runs 16 residues. The V gene's germline CDR1 is SGHAT and CDR2 FQNNGV. The J segment lost 5 bases and the V segment lost 4 bases, leaving 10 bases of the junction unmatched. CDR3 sequence (DNA): TGTGCCAGCAGCTGGGGAGCGGGAGGGACGGGTGAGACCCAGTACTTC. This gives the protein CASSWGAGGTGETQYF. Combining the CDR3 with reference TRBV11-2 and TRBJ2-5 gives the whole variable domain EAGVAQSPRYKIIEKRQSVAFWCNPISGHATLYWYQQILGQGPKLLIQFQNNGVVDDSQLPKDRFSAERLKGVDSTLKIQPAKLEDSAVYLCASSWGAGGTGETQYFGPGTRLLVL.

The chain carries TRBV6-5 and TRBJ1-2; TRBD1 matches at 9 bases. V lost 6 bases and J lost 7; bases outside the gene matches: 12. CDR3 length: 15 amino acids. Germline V gene data show CDR1 as MNHEY and CDR2 as SVGAGI. Here the CDR3 DNA reads TGTGCCAGCAGCCCGATTAACACAGGGGGCGGTGGCTACACCTTC. Protein sequence: CASSPINTGGGGYTF.

The chain couples TRBV28 to TRBJ1-1, with TRBD1 matching over 9 bases. The V gene end was trimmed by 6 bases and the J gene end by 11 bases; junction bases not matched to a gene: 13. Germline V CDR1 and CDR2: MDHEN, SYDVKM. The CDR3 is 14 amino acids. CDR3 nucleotide sequence: TGTGCCAGCAGGGGACAGGGTATTGGTGTCGGGGCTTTCTTT. Its translation: CASRGQGIGVGAFF.

This clone was seen just once. The chain uses TRBV2 and TRBJ2-7, with TRBD2 identical over 8 bases. Germline values: CDR1 SNHLY, CDR2 FYNNEI. The trim removed 3 bases at V and 6 bases at J, leaving 7 bases unmatched. The CDR3 sequence is 14 residues long. The CDR3 protein is CASSDASGRSEQYF. CDR3 in DNA: TGTGCCAGCAGTGATGCTAGCGGGCGGTCCGAGCAGTACTTC.

The chain couples TRBV5-1 to TRBJ2-5; possibly TRBD2 for D (6 bases). The V end was cut by 4 bases, the J end by 4 bases, with 17 bases between. Germline loops: CDR1 SGHRS, CDR2 YFSETQ. This CDR3 has 15 residues. CDR3 nucleotide sequence: TGCGCCAGCAGCCATAGCGGCGGGGCTGGAGAGACCCAGTACTTC. It yields the protein CASSHSGGAGETQYF.

The rearrangement links TRBV10-3 to TRBJ2-1, with 9 bases aligning to TRBD2. The junction had 12 bases not matched to a gene; V was cut back by 5 bases and J by 4 bases. The CDR3 is 17 residues long. Germline-derived CDR1 and CDR2 are ENHRY and SYGVKD. Here the CDR3 DNA reads TGTGCCATCAGTCCTTCAGTAGCGGGAGCCCAATACAATGAGCAGTTCTTC. Its protein product is CAISPSVAGAQYNEQFF.

Only one count was recorded for this clone. This chain joins TRBV5-1 and TRBJ2-1; D remains ambiguous. V lost 2 bases, J lost 2 bases, and 11 bases lay in between. Germline CDR1 is SGHRS and CDR2 is YFSETQ. This CDR3 spans 15 amino acids. Here the CDR3 DNA reads TGCGCCAGCAGCTTCCCCCGTCAACCCTACAATGAGCAGTTCTTC. Its translation is CASSFPRQPYNEQFF.

The V call is TRBV6-5, the J call TRBJ2-4, with a tentative D call TRBD2 (6 bases). This CDR3 is built from 13 residues. Deletions cut 8 bases from V and 8 bases from J, with 16 bases between. The V gene's germline CDR1 is MNHEY and CDR2 SVGAGI. The CDR3 DNA follows: TGTGCCAGCCGAAAAGGCGGGGCAGACATTCAGTACTTC. Translating it yields CASRKGGADIQYF.

CDR3 in amino acids: CASSSAQGAGGYTF. The CDR3 nucleotides read TGTGCCAGCAGTTCCGCCCAGGGGGCGGGGGGCTACACCTTC. This chain uses TRBV6-5 with TRBJ1-2, with TRBD1 identical over 8 bases. Per germline, CDR1 MNHEY and CDR2 SVGAGI. The CDR3 contains 14 residues. The V gene end was trimmed by 4 bases and the J gene end by 8 bases; junction bases not matched to a gene: 9.

This clone has more than one count but fewer than ten. The chain recombines TRBV2 with TRBJ1-5, with no clear D. Deletions cut 4 bases from V and 9 bases from J, with 13 bases between. This CDR3 is built from 13 residues. The germline gives CDR1 SNHLY, CDR2 FYNNEI. The CDR3 sequence: CASSAQNLGPQHF. The CDR3 bases are TGTGCCAGCAGTGCCCAGAATCTCGGGCCCCAGCATTTT.

V usage is TRBV7-3 and J usage is TRBJ2-2; D not resolved. The V end was cut by 6 bases, the J end by 8 bases, with 16 bases between. This CDR3 region has 14 residues. Per the germline V gene, CDR1 is SGHTA and CDR2 is FQGTGA. This CDR3 reads CASRQQGPTGELFF. DNA of the CDR3: TGTGCCAGCAGGCAACAAGGCCCCACAGGGGAGCTGTTTTTT.

This chain links TRBV11-2 with TRBJ2-1, with a weak D call TRBD1 (6 bases). The V end lost 8 bases, the J end lost 1 base, and 15 bases lay between the germline ends. Germline-derived CDR1 and CDR2 are SGHAT and FQNNGV. The CDR3 runs 15 residues. The chain's CDR3 is CASGPGTPSYNEQFF. The CDR3 DNA reads as TGTGCCAGCGGACCGGGGACACCGTCCTACAATGAGCAGTTCTTC. Combining the CDR3 with reference TRBV11-2 and TRBJ2-1 gives the whole variable domain EAGVAQSPRYKIIEKRQSVAFWCNPISGHATLYWYQQILGQGPKLLIQFQNNGVVDDSQLPKDRFSAERLKGVDSTLKIQPAKLEDSAVYLCASGPGTPSYNEQFFGPGTRLTVL.

The rearrangement links TRBV30 to TRBJ1-5; D unclear. Germline V gene sequence: CDR1 GTSNPN, CDR2 SVGIG (reference sequence). This CDR3 spans 14 amino acids. Trimming took off 3 bases at V and 4 bases at J, with 13 bases between the two ends. The CDR3 is CAWRPTGGNQPQHF. The CDR3 DNA reads TGTGCCTGGAGACCTACCGGCGGAAATCAGCCCCAGCATTTT.

This clone was seen just once. This rearrangement joins TRBV7-2 to TRBJ1-5, with no clear D. Trimming pared 3 bases from V and 9 bases from J, leaving 12 bases between. Germline lookup yields CDR1 SGHTA and CDR2 FQGNSA. CDR3 length: 13 residues. The CDR3 DNA sequence: TGTGCCAGCAGCTTCTACGAATCGACGCCCCAGCATTTT. It yields the protein CASSFYESTPQHF.

V usage is TRBV10-1 and J usage is TRBJ2-5; D is unclear. Looked up from germline, CDR1 is WNHNN and CDR2 is SYGVQD (reference sequence). V was shortened by 4 bases and J by 1 base, with 7 bases between the two germline ends. The CDR3 covers 13 residues. The CDR3 protein is CASSVGGQETQYF. The DNA of the CDR3 is TGCGCCAGCAGTGTTGGCGGCCAAGAGACCCAGTACTTC.

The chain has TRBV19 and TRBJ2-3, with TRBD2 identical over 10 bases. With V trimmed by 5 bases and J by 4 bases, 9 bases remained unmatched. The CDR3 contains 16 residues. Germline-derived CDR1 and CDR2 are LNHDA and SQIVND (reference sequence). CDR3 in DNA: TGTGCCAGTAGTCCGAGCGGGGGGGCATGGGCAGATACGCAGTATTTT. Translated, it gives CASSPSGGAWADTQYF.

The chain uses TRBV10-3 and TRBJ1-1; 8 nucleotides line up with TRBD1. Trimming took 8 bases from V and 7 from J; bases not matched to a gene: 6. This CDR3 region has 12 residues. CDR1 and CDR2 (germline): ENHRY, SYGVKD. The DNA of the CDR3 is TGTGCCATCGCCAGGGGGCAGGGTGAAGCTTTCTTT. This translates into CAIARGQGEAFF.

The chain combines TRBV7-3 with TRBJ1-6, with 7 bases identical to TRBD1. V lost 5 bases to trimming and J lost 7 bases; unmatched junction nucleotides: 5. From germline, CDR1 is SGHTA and CDR2 FQGTGA. The CDR3 is 14 residues long. This CDR3 reads CASSRTGQNSPLHF. CDR3 in DNA: TGTGCCAGCAGCCGGACAGGTCAAAATTCACCCCTCCACTTT.